This entry features one T cell receptor beta chain sequence. The antigen is unknown. This sequence may be a read error, since a much larger clone differs from it by one base. Thyroid surgery had not been preceded by any treatment in any patient. In the original workflow: Variation in CDR3 across clinicopathological groups served as the basis for constructing a distant-metastasis classifier in papillary thyroid cancer. With MiXCR, TCRdb called clones anew from the PCR reads. For this entry, the V and J calls and clone size follow TCRdb and not the study's own pipeline. The table has roughly 98,000 clones, more than 12% seen once; the top ten hold 3% to 4.5%. These data belong to a study of metastatic and nonmetastatic thyroid tumors. Notes on the study in general: A significant increase in TCR beta diversity was reportedly seen in malignant thyroid tumors relative to benign nodules, in blood and tumor.

Germline V lookup: CDR1 SGDLS, CDR2 YYNGEE. Trimming left V 4 bases short and J 8 bases short, with 22 bases between. The CDR3 consists of 16 residues. This chain uses TRBV9 with TRBJ2-1; D may be TRBD2 (7 bases). The sample was blood. This receptor was obtained from a female donor with papillary thyroid cancer or a benign thyroid nodule (not recorded which). Some clones in this sample may be carry-over from other donors' samples. Here the CDR3 DNA reads TGTGCCAGCAGCTTTGCTGGGGGGGGGCTGAGGGATGAGCAGTTCTTC. As protein: CASSFAGGGLRDEQFF.